This entry lists 25 T cell receptor beta chains sequenced from one sample in a study of blood T cell repertoires in COVID-19. The table came from immunoSEQ multiplex PCR; TCRdb's copy has only in-frame clones and leaves some out. The table records about 230,000 clones, around four fifths of them present only once. The sequenced material came from peripheral blood. The source is a woman in her 70s with active or convalescent COVID-19.

The rearrangement links TRBV18 to TRBJ1-4, with D unclear. Trimming removed 6 bases from V and 7 bases from J, with 9 bases in between. The CDR3 runs 12 residues. Germline CDR1 KGHSH, CDR2 LQKENI. The chain's CDR3 is CASSPRGEKLFF. The CDR3 DNA sequence: TGTGCCAGCTCCCCCCGGGGTGAAAAACTGTTTTTT.

The count of this clone is one. This chain connects TRBV10-2 to TRBJ1-5, with 8 bases matching TRBD1. J was trimmed by 7 bases and V by 5 bases; bases with no gene match: 7. This CDR3 has 14 residues. Germline loops: CDR1 WSHSY, CDR2 SAAADI. The CDR3 bases are TGCGCCAGCAGTTTTGGACAGGGAGGACAGCCCCAGCATTTT. It is translated as CASSFGQGGQPQHF.

The chain has TRBV4-2 and TRBJ1-2, with 7 bases fitting TRBD1. Losses at the gene ends were 1 base for V and 0 bases for J; bases not matched to a gene: 2. Germline V lookup: CDR1 LGHNA, CDR2 YNFKEQ. The CDR3 runs to 15 residues. CDR3: CASSQGDRTNYGYTF. In nucleotides, the CDR3 is TGTGCCAGCAGCCAAGGGGACAGAACTAACTATGGCTACACCTTC.

This clone was seen only a few times. The V gene is TRBV5-1, the J gene TRBJ1-4; D is possibly TRBD1 (6 bases). The V and J ends lost 4 bases and 2 bases respectively, with 15 bases between them. CDR3 length: 16 amino acids. Germline CDR1 and CDR2: SGHRS and YFSETQ. The CDR3 DNA reads TGCGCCAGCAGCACCGTTGGGCAGGGGACTAATGAAAAACTGTTTTTT. Translated, it gives CASSTVGQGTNEKLFF.

The count of this clone is one. The CDR3 reads CGGPPRTSGRGAETQYF. DNA for the CDR3: TGTGGGGGACCTCCCCGGACTAGCGGGAGAGGGGCGGAGACCCAGTACTTC. V usage is TRBV19 and J usage is TRBJ2-5; TRBD2 matches at 13 bases. Per germline, CDR1 LNHDA and CDR2 SQIVND (reference sequence). The CDR3 has 17 residues.

The V call is TRBV29-1, the J call TRBJ1-2; D ambiguous. The length of the CDR3 is 12 residues. Germline CDR1 and CDR2: SQVTM and ANQGSEA. With 0 bases removed from V and 1 base from J, the gap between germline ends came to 3 bases. In nucleotides, the CDR3 is TGCAGCGTTGAAGACAGTAACTATGGCTACACCTTC. It is translated as CSVEDSNYGYTF.

This chain uses TRBV3-1 (or the pseudogene TRBV3-2) with TRBJ2-2; 7 bases match TRBD1. This CDR3 is built from 14 residues. The V gene end was trimmed by 4 bases and the J gene end by 4 bases; junction bases not matched to a gene: 3. Germline CDR1 and CDR2: LGHDT and YNNKEL (reference sequence). The DNA for the CDR3 is TGTGCCAGCAGCCCCCCAGGGGGCACCGGGGAGCTGTTTTTT. Amino acid sequence: CASSPPGGTGELFF.

With regard to this clone: The identical CDR3 is also encoded by other nucleotide sequences in the sample. The chain couples TRBV3-1 (or the pseudogene TRBV3-2) to TRBJ1-1; 11 bases match TRBD1. CDR3 length: 14 residues. With 2 bases clipped from V and 11 bases from J, the junction kept 7 bases outside the gene matches. Looked up from germline, CDR1 is LGHDT and CDR2 is YNNKEL (reference sequence). CDR3 coding DNA: TGTGCCAGCAGCCAACCCGGGACAGGGGGAGAGGCTTTCTTT. Translation: CASSQPGTGGEAFF.

The rearrangement uses TRBV29-1 and TRBJ1-1, with unresolved D. The germline V and J ends were trimmed by 2 bases and 3 bases, with 4 bases remaining between them. The CDR3 covers 11 residues. CDR1 is SQVTM, CDR2 ANQGSEA, per germline. In nucleotides, the CDR3 is TGCAGCGTTGAAATATACACTGAAGCTTTCTTT. Translated, it gives CSVEIYTEAFF.

The V call is TRBV5-1, the J call TRBJ2-1; 7 nucleotides line up with TRBD2. The germline CDR1 and CDR2 sequences are SGHRS and YFSETQ. This CDR3 region has 14 residues. After removal of 4 bases from V and 5 bases from J, the junction contained 6 bases not matched to a gene. The chain's CDR3 is CASSLIAGNNEQFF. CDR3 coding DNA: TGCGCCAGCAGCCTTATAGCGGGTAACAATGAGCAGTTCTTC.

The V gene is TRBV5-1, the J gene TRBJ1-1, with no clear D. The germline gives CDR1 SGHRS, CDR2 YFSETQ. This CDR3 region has 14 residues. Between the trimmed V and J ends, which lost 4 bases and 5 bases, there was a span of 15 bases. The CDR3 DNA reads TGCGCCAGCAGCCGCTGGGTAGAGAGGACTGAAGCTTTCTTT. This encodes CASSRWVERTEAFF. Looking up the rest from reference TRBV5-1 and TRBJ1-1 gives the full variable domain: KAGVTQTPRYLIKTRGQQVTLSCSPISGHRSVSWYQQTPGQGLQFLFEYFSETQRNKGNFPGRFSGRQFSNSRSEMNVSTLELGDSALYLCASSRWVERTEAFFGQGTRLTVV.

The CDR3 loop reads CASSADRGMRGYTF. The CDR3 bases are TGTGCCAGTAGTGCAGACAGGGGTATGAGGGGCTACACCTTC. The chain combines TRBV19 with TRBJ1-2, with TRBD1 matching 8 bases. This CDR3 has 14 amino acids. CDR1 and CDR2 from the germline V gene are LNHDA and SQIVND (reference sequence). J was trimmed by 8 bases and V by 5 bases; bases with no gene match: 10.

The chain has TRBV5-1 and TRBJ2-7; 7 bases are a match to TRBD2. Germline V gene data show CDR1 as SGHRS and CDR2 as YFSETQ. The CDR3 loop spans 15 amino acids. Trimming took 0 bases from V and 5 from J; bases not matched to a gene: 8. CDR3 in amino acids: CASSLESGNGHEQYF. The CDR3 DNA sequence: TGCGCCAGCAGCTTGGAGAGCGGGAACGGCCACGAGCAGTACTTC.

The chain joins TRBV5-1 to TRBJ2-5, with D tentatively TRBD1 or TRBD2 (6 bases each). Per the germline V gene, CDR1 is SGHRS and CDR2 is YFSETQ. There are 15 residues in the CDR3. Trimming removed 4 bases at V and 2 bases at J, with 15 bases between. Written as DNA, the CDR3 is TGCGCCAGCAGCATGGCGGGGACACCACAAGAGACCCAGTACTTC. This codes for CASSMAGTPQETQYF.

The gene calls are TRBV11-2 and TRBJ2-4; no clear D. The V gene's germline CDR1 is SGHAT and CDR2 FQNNGV. The CDR3 covers 15 residues. Trimming shortened V by 0 bases and J by 7 bases, and 13 bases separated the two germline ends. CDR3 region: CASSLENVPSNIQYF. In DNA form, the CDR3 reads TGTGCCAGCAGCTTAGAGAATGTCCCTAGTAACATTCAGTACTTC. Using reference TRBV11-2 and TRBJ2-4 for the parts outside the CDR3, the full variable domain is EAGVAQSPRYKIIEKRQSVAFWCNPISGHATLYWYQQILGQGPKLLIQFQNNGVVDDSQLPKDRFSAERLKGVDSTLKIQPAKLEDSAVYLCASSLENVPSNIQYFGAGTRLSVL.

J is TRBJ2-3 and V is TRBV5-1; 7 bases fit TRBD1. The CDR3 consists of 16 residues. Germline assignment: CDR1 SGHRS and CDR2 YFSETQ. J lost 4 bases, V lost 0 bases, and 8 bases had no gene match. CDR3 residues: CASSLGGTGVPDTQYF. Here the CDR3 DNA reads TGCGCCAGCAGCTTGGGAGGAACAGGGGTTCCAGATACGCAGTATTTT.

The table lists this clone with a few counts. V and J are TRBV28 and TRBJ2-7, with TRBD1 identical over 12 bases. CDR1 is MDHEN and CDR2 is SYDVKM in the germline V gene. V shed 7 bases, J shed 5 bases, and the junction held 6 bases outside the gene matches. CDR3 length: 14 residues. The CDR3 protein is CASTLGQGADEQYF. CDR3 DNA sequence: TGTGCCAGCACCCTGGGACAGGGGGCTGACGAGCAGTACTTC.

V usage is TRBV24-1 and J usage is TRBJ1-2; D is ambiguous. V lost 3 bases and J lost 3, with 7 bases in between. The germline CDR1 and CDR2 sequences are KGHDR and SFDVKD. There are 13 residues in the CDR3. This chain's CDR3 is CATSDNTDYGYTF. The CDR3 DNA sequence: TGTGCCACCAGTGATAATACAGACTATGGCTACACCTTC.

This clone was seen only once. The rearrangement joins TRBV9 to TRBJ1-3; D is ambiguous. From germline, CDR1 is SGDLS and CDR2 YYNGEE. Trimming left V 6 bases short and J 0 bases short, with 13 bases between. The length of the CDR3 is 15 residues. As DNA, the CDR3 is TGTGCCAGCACCCTTTTCCCCTCCTCTGGAAACACCATATATTTT. Its protein product is CASTLFPSSGNTIYF.

The genes are TRBV10-2 and TRBJ2-2, with a tentative D call TRBD1 (6 bases). The CDR3 is 15 amino acids. The germline gives CDR1 WSHSY, CDR2 SAAADI. Trimming stripped 7 bases from V and 2 bases from J, with 14 bases between. In DNA, the CDR3 is TGCGCCAGCATCCCCGGGACACACAACACCGGGGAGCTGTTTTTT. Amino acid sequence: CASIPGTHNTGELFF.

The CDR3 coding sequence is TGTGCCACTGGGACTAGCGGCACAGATACGCAGTATTTT. Its translation is CATGTSGTDTQYF. This sequence joins TRBV15 and TRBJ2-3; TRBD2 matches at 10 bases. This CDR3 spans 13 amino acids. Germline V gives CDR1 LNHNV, CDR2 YYDKDF (reference sequence). V gave up 9 bases and J gave up 1 base; unmatched junction bases: 1.

This clone was observed a single time. The genes are TRBV11-3 and TRBJ2-1; D possibly corresponds to TRBD2 (6 bases). This CDR3 has 13 residues. Per the germline V gene, CDR1 is SGHNT and CDR2 is YENEEA. Deletions cut 6 bases from V and 7 bases from J, with 13 bases between. CDR3 protein: CASSSGRWNEQFF. In DNA form, the CDR3 reads TGTGCCAGCAGTTCAGGGAGGTGGAATGAGCAGTTCTTC.

This clone turned up a few times. The J gene is TRBJ2-7, the V gene TRBV5-6, with TRBD2 matching over 8 bases. Germline V gene data show CDR1 as SGHDT and CDR2 as YYEEEE. The trim removed 5 bases at V and 4 bases at J, leaving 8 bases unmatched. The CDR3 is made up of 14 amino acids. The CDR3 sequence is CASRDSGSRYEQYF. The CDR3 DNA is TGTGCCAGCAGAGACAGCGGGAGCAGGTACGAGCAGTACTTC.

The V and J genes are TRBV2 and TRBJ2-5, with D maybe TRBD1 (8 bases). V lost 1 base, J lost 5 bases, and 17 bases lay in between. The CDR3 contains 16 residues. The germline V gene encodes CDR1 SNHLY and CDR2 FYNNEI. The chain's CDR3 is CASSEETGEGLETQYF. The CDR3 nucleotides are TGTGCCAGCAGTGAAGAGACAGGGGAGGGGTTGGAGACCCAGTACTTC.

This chain connects TRBV29-1 to TRBJ2-1; 7 bases are a match to TRBD2. There are 13 residues in the CDR3. The V and J ends lost 7 bases and 6 bases, in that order; junction bases with no gene match: 9. Per germline, CDR1 SQVTM and CDR2 ANQGSEA. CDR3 DNA: TGCAGCGGAAAAGCGGGGCCGGGCAATGAGCAGTTCTTC. Translated, it gives CSGKAGPGNEQFF.